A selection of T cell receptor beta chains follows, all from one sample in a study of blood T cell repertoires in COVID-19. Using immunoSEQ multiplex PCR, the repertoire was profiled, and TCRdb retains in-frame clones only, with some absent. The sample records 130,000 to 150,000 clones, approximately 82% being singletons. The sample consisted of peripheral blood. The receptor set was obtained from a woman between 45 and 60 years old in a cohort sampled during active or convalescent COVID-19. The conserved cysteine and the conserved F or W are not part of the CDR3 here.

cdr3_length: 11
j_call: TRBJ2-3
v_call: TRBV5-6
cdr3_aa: ASSLAGSDTQY

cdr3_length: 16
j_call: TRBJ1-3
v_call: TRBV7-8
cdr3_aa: ASSLGTSGGPSGNTIY

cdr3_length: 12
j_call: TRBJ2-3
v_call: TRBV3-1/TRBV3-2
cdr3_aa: ASRDRPHTDTQY

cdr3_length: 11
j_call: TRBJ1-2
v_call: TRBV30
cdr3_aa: AWSGSGNYGYT

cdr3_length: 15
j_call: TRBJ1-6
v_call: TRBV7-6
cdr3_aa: ASSLAPYGTRNSPLH

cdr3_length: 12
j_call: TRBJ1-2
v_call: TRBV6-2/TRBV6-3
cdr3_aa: ASSYPNIQGGYT

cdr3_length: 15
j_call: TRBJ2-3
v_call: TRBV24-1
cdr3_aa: ATSDPRGQGAQDTQY

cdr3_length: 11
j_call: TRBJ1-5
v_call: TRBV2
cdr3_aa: ASSPTGTQPQH

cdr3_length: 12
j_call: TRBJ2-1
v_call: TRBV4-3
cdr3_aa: ASSQDPDRGRQF

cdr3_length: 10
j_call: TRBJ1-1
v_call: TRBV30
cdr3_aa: AWSVSEVGAF

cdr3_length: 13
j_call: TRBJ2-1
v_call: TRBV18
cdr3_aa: ASSLLESSYNEQF

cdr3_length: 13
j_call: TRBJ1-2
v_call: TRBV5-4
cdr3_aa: ASSWNDRGRRGYT

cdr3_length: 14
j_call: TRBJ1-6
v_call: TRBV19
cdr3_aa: ASTILSGQGNSPLH

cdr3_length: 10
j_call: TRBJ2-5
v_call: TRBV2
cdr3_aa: ASGQNQETQY

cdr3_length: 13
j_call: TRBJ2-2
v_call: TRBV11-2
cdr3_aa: ASREGRGNTGELF

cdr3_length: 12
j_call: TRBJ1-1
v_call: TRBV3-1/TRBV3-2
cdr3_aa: ASSQGGQTTEAF

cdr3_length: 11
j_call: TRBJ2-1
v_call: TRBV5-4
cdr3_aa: ASSKGQDNEQF

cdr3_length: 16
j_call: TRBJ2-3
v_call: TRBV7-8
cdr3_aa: ASSSMVGTPISTDTQY

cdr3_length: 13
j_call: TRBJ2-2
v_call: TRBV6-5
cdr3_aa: ASSSSGVNTGELF

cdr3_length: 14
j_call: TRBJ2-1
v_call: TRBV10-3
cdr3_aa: AISDLTGGSYNEQF

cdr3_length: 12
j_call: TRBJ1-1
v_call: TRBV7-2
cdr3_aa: ASSQQGTNTEAF

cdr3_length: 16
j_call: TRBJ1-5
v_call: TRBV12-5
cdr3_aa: ASGRGGQGGSGNQPQH

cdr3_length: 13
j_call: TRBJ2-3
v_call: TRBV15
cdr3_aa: ATSRGGQNTDTQY

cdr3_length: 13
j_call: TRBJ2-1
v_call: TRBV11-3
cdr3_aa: ASSLVGQGYNEQF

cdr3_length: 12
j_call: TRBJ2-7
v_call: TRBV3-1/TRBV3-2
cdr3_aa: ASSPMGLTYEQY

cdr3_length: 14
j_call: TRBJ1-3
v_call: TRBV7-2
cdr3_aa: ASSQTVLYSGNTIY

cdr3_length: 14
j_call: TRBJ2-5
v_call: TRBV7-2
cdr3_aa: ASSLALSTGQETQY

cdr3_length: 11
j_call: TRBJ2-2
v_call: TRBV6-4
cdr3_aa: ASSGTETGELF

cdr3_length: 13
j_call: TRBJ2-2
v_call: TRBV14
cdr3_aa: ASSQALTNTGELF

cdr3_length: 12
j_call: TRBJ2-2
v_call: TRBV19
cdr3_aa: ASSTQGYTGELF

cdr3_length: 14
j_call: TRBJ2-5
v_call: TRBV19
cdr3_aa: ASSINLGGYQETQY

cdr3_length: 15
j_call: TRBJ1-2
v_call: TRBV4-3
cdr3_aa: ASSQDLLTGGIYGYT

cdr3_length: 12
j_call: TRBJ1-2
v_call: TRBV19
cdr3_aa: ASSIGTGGIGYT

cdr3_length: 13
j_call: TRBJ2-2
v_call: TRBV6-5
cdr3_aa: ASSPGQGNTGELF

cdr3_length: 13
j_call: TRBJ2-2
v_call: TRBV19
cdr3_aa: ASSMRTGVTGELF

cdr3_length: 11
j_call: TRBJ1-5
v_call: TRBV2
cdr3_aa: ASEGGSNQPQH

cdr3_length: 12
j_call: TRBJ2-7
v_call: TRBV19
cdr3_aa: ASSIATGYYEQY

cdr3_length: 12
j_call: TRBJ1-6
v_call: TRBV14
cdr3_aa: ASSNSGYNSPLH

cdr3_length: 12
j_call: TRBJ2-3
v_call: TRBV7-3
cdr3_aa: ASSLQGLGDTQY

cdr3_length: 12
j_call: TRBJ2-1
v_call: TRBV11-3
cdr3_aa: ASSLGQGNNEQF

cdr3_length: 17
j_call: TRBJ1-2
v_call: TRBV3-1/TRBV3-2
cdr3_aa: ASSQDLGTGGIHNYGYT

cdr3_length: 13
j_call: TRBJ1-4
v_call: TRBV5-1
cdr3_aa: ASSPGGRDNEKLF

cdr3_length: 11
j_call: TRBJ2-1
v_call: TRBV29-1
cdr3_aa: SVARDRGDEQF

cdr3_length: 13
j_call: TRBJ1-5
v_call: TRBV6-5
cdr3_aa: ASIQGGGSNQPQH

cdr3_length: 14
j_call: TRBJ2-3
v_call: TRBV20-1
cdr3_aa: SASDLRLAEPDTQY

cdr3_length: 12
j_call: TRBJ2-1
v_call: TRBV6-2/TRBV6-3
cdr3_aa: ASSYSASTDEQF

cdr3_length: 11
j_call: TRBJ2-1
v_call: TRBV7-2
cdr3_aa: ASRGSSYNEQF

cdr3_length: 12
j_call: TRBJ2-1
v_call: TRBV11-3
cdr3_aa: ASSPGTVYNEQF

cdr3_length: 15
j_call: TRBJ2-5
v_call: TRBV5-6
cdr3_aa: ASSLDGVAGEEETQY

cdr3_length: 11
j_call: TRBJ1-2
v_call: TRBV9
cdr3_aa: ASSTQGGIGYT

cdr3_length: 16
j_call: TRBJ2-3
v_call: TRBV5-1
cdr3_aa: ASSLGLAGGGGTDTQY

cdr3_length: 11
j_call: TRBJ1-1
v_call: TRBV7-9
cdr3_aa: ASSEGQGTEAF

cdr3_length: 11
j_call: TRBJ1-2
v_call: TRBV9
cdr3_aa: ASSNQGVNGYT

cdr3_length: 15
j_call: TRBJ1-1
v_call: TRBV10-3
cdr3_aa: AISGPGTGNMNTEAF

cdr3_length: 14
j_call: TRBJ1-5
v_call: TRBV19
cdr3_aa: ASSIVGTHGNQPQH

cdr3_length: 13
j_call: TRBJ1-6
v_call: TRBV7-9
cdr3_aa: ASSPAGQGISPLH

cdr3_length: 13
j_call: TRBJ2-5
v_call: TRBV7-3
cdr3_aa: ASSLMAGGQETQY

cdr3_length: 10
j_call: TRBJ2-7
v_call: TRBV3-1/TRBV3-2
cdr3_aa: ASSQGGGQVN

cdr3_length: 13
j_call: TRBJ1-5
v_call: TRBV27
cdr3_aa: ASSLLQASNQPQH

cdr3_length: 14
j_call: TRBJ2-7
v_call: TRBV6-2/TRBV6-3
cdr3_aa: ASSSGPGQTNPQQY